This T cell receptor beta chain was identified in a study of T-cell memory formation after mild COVID-19 (dated by TCRdb to the early 2020s). For the wider study: TCR sequence clusters from the two donors were found to be largely donor specific. In a couple of donors, T-cell clones that expanded and contracted after mild COVID-19 were followed by sequencing TCRalpha and TCRbeta repertoires longitudinally. The cohort comprised two young, previously healthy adult volunteers, one female and one male. Overall results and qualifications from the work: Whether the second-wave clones peaking on day 37 were SARS-CoV-2 specific was not confirmed. The detection of some responding clones in pre-infection memory suggests that pre-existing cross-reactive memory T cells joined the SARS-CoV-2 response. Balanced CD4/CD8 phenotypes were observed for clones contracting from day 15 to 85, whereas a bias towards CD4+ was observed for a second wave of clones expanding from day 15 to 37. The study covered only a couple of mild cases, and larger cohorts including severe cases with pre-infection samples were considered necessary. Contracting CD4+ clones appeared mostly in the CM and EM memory subsets, whereas CD8+ clones were enriched in EMRA.

PBMCs were isolated by Ficoll-Paque density gradient centrifugation. Per the germline V gene, SGHTA is the CDR1 and FQGNSA is the CDR2. The CDR3 runs 15 amino acids, cysteine and phenylalanine included. The sequence is cut down to CDR3 DNA, 45 bases in frame from base 1. V lost 1 base and J lost 4 bases; the stretch between them is 13 bases long. This clonotype has a count of ten or more. No cognate antigen has been identified for it. No much larger clone is present one base from it, and per-base qualities are unavailable. Sequenced using an Illumina NovaSeq 6000. TCRalpha and TCRbeta cDNA libraries were constructed by 5'RACE with constant-segment primers, with sample barcodes and unique molecular identifiers being introduced. RNA was extracted from every sample with Trizol reagent. Amplification of the libraries took two PCR steps, and the second step added a second sample barcode plus Illumina TruSeq adapters. The libraries were sequenced on an Illumina NovaSeq using 2 x 150 bp paired-end reads. In the original analysis: The reads were demultiplexed and collapsed into UMI-guided consensus sequences using migec v1.2.7. Using mixcr v2.1.11, the UMI consensuses were aligned to TRA and TRB V and J templates and assembled into clonotypes. A clonotype was counted as expanded or contracted only when both edgeR and NoisET called the clonotype significant, with the noise models trained on biological replicates. For edgeR calls, the thresholds were a false discovery rate-adjusted p below 0.01 and a log2 fold-change of 1. As an exploratory analysis of dynamics, max-normalized trajectories of the 1000 most abundant clonotypes were examined with PCA combined with hierarchical clustering. The CD4 or CD8 phenotype of responding clones was assigned using the separately sequenced CD4+ and CD8+ repertoires. In TCRdb, the public reads were trimmed at Q25 with fastp and aligned with MiXCR, with productive beta chains retained. Each entry is one CDR3 protein sequence, shown with its most common DNA and genes. The authors' filters were not applied to this entry. This sample holds about 33,000 distinct CDR3 sequences; roughly 20% were observed only once. Together, the top ten hold about 1.5% of the sample.

Input material: PBMCs or a T cell subset sorted from them (not recorded which). The chain uses TRBV7-2 and TRBJ2-5, with the D segment possibly TRBD1 or TRBD2, each aligning over 6 bases. The TCR sequence derives from an adult who had mild COVID-19 (a few samples of this study predate the infection). The sample titles of this study are shuffled in the database, so cell type and time point are left out. The bases read TGTGCCAGCAGCTTAGGTCGGTCGGGGGCAGAGACCCAGTACTTC. Protein translation: CASSLGRSGAETQYF.